Below are 16 T cell receptor beta chains sequenced from a single sample in a study of control samples from healthy donors and cancer patients. Measured with immunoSEQ multiplex PCR; TCRdb has only the in-frame clones, and not every one. The repertoire includes 95,000 to 150,000 clones, 85% to 95% of them detected once, and 0.5% to 0.7% sits in the top ten. The sequencing sample was made of PBMCs. The receptors stem from a man older than 75 with head and neck cancer.

V gene TRBV5-1 combines with J gene TRBJ2-3; the match to TRBD1 covers 8 bases. Trimming cost V 4 bases and J 2 bases; bases outside gene matches: 6. The germline gives CDR1 SGHRS, CDR2 YFSETQ. This CDR3 contains 15 residues. The CDR3 DNA follows: TGCGCCAGCAGCGGACAGGGACTCAACACAGATACGCAGTATTTT. This gives the protein CASSGQGLNTDTQYF.

The chain employs TRBV3-1 (or the pseudogene TRBV3-2) and TRBJ1-2, with D possibly being TRBD1 (6 bases). CDR3 length: 16 amino acids. The V gene lost 2 bases and the J gene lost 1 base, with 14 bases spanning the gap. Germline CDR1 and CDR2: LGHDT and YNNKEL (reference sequence). The CDR3 coding sequence is TGTGCCAGCAGCCAACGCACAGGGAGGCATAACTATGGCTACACCTTC. Amino acids: CASSQRTGRHNYGYTF.

The chain has TRBV5-6 and TRBJ1-2; 7 nucleotides match TRBD1. The CDR3 spans 14 residues. Germline V gives CDR1 SGHDT, CDR2 YYEEEE. Trimming at V came to 3 bases and at J to 6 bases, leaving 8 bases not matched to a gene. The CDR3 loop reads CASSWGQFGNGYTF. The CDR3 DNA reads TGTGCCAGCAGCTGGGGACAGTTCGGTAATGGCTACACCTTC.

The chain carries TRBV19 and TRBJ2-5; TRBD2 might be the D (5 bases). Germline V lookup: CDR1 LNHDA, CDR2 SQIVND (reference sequence). V gave up 4 bases and J gave up 3 bases, with 15 bases separating them. This CDR3 spans 15 amino acids. For the CDR3, the DNA is TGTGCCAGTAGTAAAGGCCTAGGAGGCAAAGAGACCCAGTACTTC. Amino acids: CASSKGLGGKETQYF.

The chain combines TRBV7-8 with TRBJ1-5; tentative D call: TRBD1 (6 bases). This CDR3 comprises 13 residues. V lost 5 bases, J lost 6 bases, and 11 bases lay in between. The germline gives CDR1 SGHVS, CDR2 FQNEAQ. The CDR3 sequence is CASSPRGAQPQHF. In DNA form, the CDR3 reads TGTGCCAGCAGCCCTAGGGGGGCTCAGCCCCAGCATTTT.

In this sample, this clone turned up a few times. The rearrangement joins TRBV19 to TRBJ1-5; 10 positions match TRBD1. CDR1 is LNHDA, CDR2 SQIVND, per germline (reference sequence). This CDR3 is built from 15 residues. V shed 4 bases, J shed 5 bases, and the junction held 5 bases outside the gene matches. CDR3 sequence: CASSRGTGEDQPQHF. The CDR3 nucleotides are TGTGCCAGTAGTAGGGGGACAGGGGAGGATCAGCCCCAGCATTTT.

CDR3 sequence reads: CAWSPGQFATNEKLFF. The CDR3 bases are TGTGCCTGGAGTCCCGGACAGTTCGCAACTAATGAAAAACTGTTTTTT. The chain carries TRBV30 and TRBJ1-4, with D possibly TRBD1 on 6 matching bases. Germline assignment: CDR1 GTSNPN and CDR2 SVGIG (reference sequence). This CDR3 has 16 residues. With 2 bases removed from V and 0 bases from J, the gap between germline ends came to 13 bases. The full variable domain, its missing parts supplied by reference TRBV30 and TRBJ1-4, is SQTIHQWPATLVQPVGSPLSLECTVEGTSNPNLYWYRQAAGRGLQLLFYSVGIGQISSEVPQNLSASRPQDRQFILSSKKLLLSDSGFYLCAWSPGQFATNEKLFFGSGTQLSVL.

The genes are TRBV6-4 and TRBJ2-5, with D possibly matching TRBD1 (6 bases). V was trimmed by 8 bases and J by 2 bases, leaving 9 bases between them. Germline assignment: CDR1 MRHNA and CDR2 SNTAGT. The CDR3 length is 12 residues. Here the CDR3 reads CASRDTQETQYF. As DNA, the CDR3 is TGTGCCAGCCGGGACACTCAAGAGACCCAGTACTTC.

The chain carries TRBV30 and TRBJ2-3, with D tentatively TRBD2 (5 bases). From germline, CDR1 is GTSNPN and CDR2 SVGIG (reference sequence). Deletions cut 3 bases from V and 2 bases from J, with 21 bases between. This CDR3 comprises 17 residues. The CDR3 DNA reads as TGTGCCTGGAGCCCTAGCCGAGCACTAGGGTACACAGATACGCAGTATTTT. Protein product: CAWSPSRALGYTDTQYF.

The rearrangement joins TRBV5-6 to TRBJ1-1, with D uncertain. The V gene's germline CDR1 is SGHDT and CDR2 YYEEEE. The CDR3 loop spans 13 amino acids. The V and J ends lost 4 bases and 3 bases respectively, with 10 bases between them. In DNA form, the CDR3 reads TGTGCCAGCAGCCCCGGGAGGCACACTGAAGCTTTCTTT. It translates to CASSPGRHTEAFF.

The chain has TRBV7-2 and TRBJ2-4; D may be TRBD1 (6 bases). V dropped 4 bases and J dropped 8 bases, with 18 bases sitting between them. The CDR3 is 15 residues long. The V gene's germline CDR1 is SGHTA and CDR2 FQGNSA. The CDR3 is CASSSARGSWDIQYF. Here the CDR3 DNA reads TGTGCCAGCAGCTCGGCCAGGGGCTCTTGGGACATTCAGTACTTC.

The chain is built from TRBV6-1 and TRBJ2-7; perhaps TRBD1 as D (5 bases). Germline loops: CDR1 MNHNS, CDR2 SASEGT. CDR3 length: 16 residues. V shed 1 base and J shed 0 bases, with 13 bases lying between them. The CDR3 is CASSEVPRGASYEQYF. In DNA form, the CDR3 reads TGTGCCAGCAGTGAAGTTCCAAGGGGCGCCTCCTACGAGCAGTACTTC.

The chain couples TRBV24-1 to TRBJ2-7, with 7 nucleotides matching TRBD2. This CDR3 region has 13 residues. Trimming removed 12 bases from V and 3 bases from J; junction bases left unmatched: 10. The V gene's germline CDR1 is KGHDR and CDR2 SFDVKD. CDR3 protein: CAGLVGGDYEQYF. CDR3 bases: TGTGCCGGGCTTGTGGGGGGGGACTACGAGCAGTACTTC.

The chain is built from TRBV11-2 and TRBJ2-7; D possibly matches TRBD1 or TRBD2 (5 bases each). CDR1 is SGHAT and CDR2 is FQNNGV in the germline V gene. The V end was cut by 8 bases, the J end by 1 base, with 18 bases between. The CDR3 is 15 residues long. The CDR3, as DNA: TGTGCCAGCCGACGGCCGGGGCGCAAGTCCTACGAGCAGTACTTC. Encoded protein: CASRRPGRKSYEQYF.

The V and J genes are TRBV7-9 and TRBJ1-4; no clear D. Trimming took off 4 bases at V and 2 bases at J, with 14 bases between the two ends. CDR3 length equals 16 residues. Germline assignment: CDR1 SEHNR and CDR2 FQNEAQ (reference sequence). As DNA, the CDR3 is TGTGCCAGCAGCTCCGAGATCTTGGCGACTAATGAAAAACTGTTTTTT. Its translation is CASSSEILATNEKLFF.

V usage is TRBV12-3 or TRBV12-4 and J usage is TRBJ2-1; no clear D. V was trimmed by 3 bases and J by 8 bases, leaving 11 bases between them. CDR3 size: 13 residues. CDR3 amino acids: CASSLLNRDEQFF. The DNA for the CDR3 is TGTGCCAGCAGTTTGCTAAATCGGGATGAGCAGTTCTTC.